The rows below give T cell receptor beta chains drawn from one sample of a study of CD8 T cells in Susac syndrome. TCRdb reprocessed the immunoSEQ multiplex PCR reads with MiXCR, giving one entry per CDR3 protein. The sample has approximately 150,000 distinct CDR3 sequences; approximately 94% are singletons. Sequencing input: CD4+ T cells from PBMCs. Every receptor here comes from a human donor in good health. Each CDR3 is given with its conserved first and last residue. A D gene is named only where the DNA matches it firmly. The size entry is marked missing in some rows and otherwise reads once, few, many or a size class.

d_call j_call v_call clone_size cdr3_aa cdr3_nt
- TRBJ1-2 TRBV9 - CASSVGTDHYGYTF TGTGCCAGCAGCGTAGGTACGGATCACTATGGCTACACCTTC
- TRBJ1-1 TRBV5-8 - CASSLGQTFSAEAFF TGTGCCAGCAGCTTAGGACAGACTTTTAGCGCTGAAGCTTTCTTT
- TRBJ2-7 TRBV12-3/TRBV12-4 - CASGGQFVEQYF TGTGCCAGCGGTGGACAGTTTGTCGAGCAGTACTTC
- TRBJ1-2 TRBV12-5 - CASARSNYGYTF TGTGCTAGTGCCCGATCTAACTATGGCTACACCTTC
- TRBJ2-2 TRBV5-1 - CASSGRGGGELFF TGCGCCAGCAGCGGGAGAGGAGGCGGGGAGCTGTTTTTT
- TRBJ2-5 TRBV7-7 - CASSLERLQTQYF TGTGCCAGCAGCTTAGAAAGGCTGCAGACCCAGTACTTC
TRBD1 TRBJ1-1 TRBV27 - CASRRDRDMNTEAFF TGTGCCAGCAGGCGAGACAGGGATATGAACACTGAAGCTTTCTTT
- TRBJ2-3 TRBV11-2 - CASSPRPSTDTQYF TGTGCCAGCAGCCCCCGACCTAGCACAGATACGCAGTATTTT
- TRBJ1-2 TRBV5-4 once CASSLSGGARRGGGYTF TGTGCCAGCAGCTTAAGTGGGGGGGCAAGAAGAGGCGGTGGCTACACCTTC
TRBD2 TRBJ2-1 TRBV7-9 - CASSSGGPSYNEQFF TGTGCCAGCAGTTCGGGAGGGCCGTCCTACAATGAGCAGTTCTTC
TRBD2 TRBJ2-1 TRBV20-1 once CSARSGNSYNEQFF TGCAGTGCTAGGAGCGGGAACTCCTACAATGAGCAGTTCTTC
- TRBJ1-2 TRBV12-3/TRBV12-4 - CASSRTGTLYGYTF TGTGCCAGCAGCCGGACCGGGACACTCTATGGCTACACCTTC
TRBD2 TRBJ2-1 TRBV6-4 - CASSPPRGAGNYNEQFF TGTGCCAGCAGTCCTCCCCGGGGAGCGGGAAACTACAATGAGCAGTTCTTC
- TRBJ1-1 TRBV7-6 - CASSPIGSLGNTEAFF TGTGCCAGCAGCCCAATCGGGTCGTTAGGGAACACTGAAGCTTTCTTT
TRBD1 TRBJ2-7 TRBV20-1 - CSADTGQGRYEQYF TGCAGTGCTGATACTGGACAGGGGCGGTACGAGCAGTACTTC
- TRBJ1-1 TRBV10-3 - CAISLGGDTEAFF TGTGCCATCAGCCTGGGGGGGGACACTGAAGCTTTCTTT
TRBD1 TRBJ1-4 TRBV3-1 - CASSLRGLDEKLFF TGTGCCAGCAGCCTCAGGGGGTTGGATGAAAAACTGTTTTTT
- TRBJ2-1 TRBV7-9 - CASSLSPGNEQFF TGTGCCAGCAGCCTAAGCCCCGGGAATGAGCAGTTCTTC
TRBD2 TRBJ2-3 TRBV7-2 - CASSLLREWADTQYF TGTGCCAGCAGCTTACTGCGGGAGTGGGCAGATACGCAGTATTTT
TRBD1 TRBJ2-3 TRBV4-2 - CASSQYRGGSTDTQYF TGTGCCAGCAGCCAATACAGGGGCGGAAGCACAGATACGCAGTATTTT
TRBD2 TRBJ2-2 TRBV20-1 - CSASSGSDAGELFF TGCAGTGCTAGTAGCGGGAGTGATGCCGGGGAGCTGTTTTTT
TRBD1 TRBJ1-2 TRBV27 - CASSFVDRGYTF TGTGCCAGCAGTTTTGTGGACAGGGGCTACACCTTC
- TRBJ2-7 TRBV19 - CASSMDTVSYEQYF TGTGCCAGTAGTATGGACACGGTCTCCTACGAGCAGTACTTC
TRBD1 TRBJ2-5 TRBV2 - CASSHRDRETQYF TGTGCCAGCAGTCACCGGGACAGAGAGACCCAGTACTTC
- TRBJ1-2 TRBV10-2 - CASPDPDNYGYTF TGCGCCAGCCCCGACCCGGACAACTATGGCTACACCTTC
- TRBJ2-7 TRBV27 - CASSLRNFGTYEQYF TGTGCCAGCAGTCTCAGGAATTTCGGGACCTACGAGCAGTACTTC
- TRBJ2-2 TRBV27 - CASSLARNIGELFF TGTGCCAGCAGTTTGGCTAGGAATATCGGGGAGCTGTTTTTT
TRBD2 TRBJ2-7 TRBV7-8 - CASSEGLARLSSYEQYF TGTGCCAGCAGCGAAGGACTAGCGAGACTCAGCTCCTACGAGCAGTACTTC
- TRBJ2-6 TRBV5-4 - CASSSASGANVLTF TGTGCCAGCAGCTCCGCTTCAGGGGCCAACGTCCTGACTTTC
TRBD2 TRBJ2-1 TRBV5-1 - CASSLSGTSSYNEQFF TGCGCCAGCAGCTTATCCGGGACTAGTTCCTACAATGAGCAGTTCTTC
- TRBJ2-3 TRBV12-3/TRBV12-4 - CASSLSGTDTQYF TGTGCCAGCAGTTTGTCGGGCACAGATACGCAGTATTTT
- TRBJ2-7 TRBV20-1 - CSARVGQPSYEQYF TGCAGTGCTAGAGTGGGCCAGCCGAGCTACGAGCAGTACTTC
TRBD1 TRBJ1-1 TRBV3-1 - CASSHQGQGFGYTEAFF TGTGCCAGCAGCCACCAGGGACAGGGTTTTGGGTACACTGAAGCTTTCTTT
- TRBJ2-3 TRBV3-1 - CASSQDPSPQAGTQYF TGTGCCAGCAGCCAAGATCCCTCCCCGCAGGCCGGTACGCAGTATTTT
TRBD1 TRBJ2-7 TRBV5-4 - CASSGGQGTYEQYF TGTGCCAGCAGCGGTGGACAGGGAACCTACGAGCAGTACTTC
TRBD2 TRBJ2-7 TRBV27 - CASSPRLAGSYEQYF TGTGCCAGCAGTCCCCGACTAGCGGGGTCCTACGAGCAGTACTTC
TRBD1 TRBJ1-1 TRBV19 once CASRKGQGTEAFF TGTGCCAGTAGGAAGGGACAGGGGACTGAAGCTTTCTTT
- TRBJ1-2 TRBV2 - CASSVGPSYGYTF TGTGCCAGCAGTGTAGGCCCCAGCTATGGCTACACCTTC
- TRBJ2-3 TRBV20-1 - CSASDRGGDTQYF TGCAGTGCGTCGGATCGAGGGGGAGATACGCAGTATTTT
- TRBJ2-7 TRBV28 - CASSGSGTPTYEQYF TGTGCCAGCAGTGGTTCCGGGACACCGACCTACGAGCAGTACTTC
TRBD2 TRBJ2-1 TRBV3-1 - CASSSLQGLAGDPRF TGTGCCAGCAGCTCACTACAGGGACTAGCGGGAGATCCGCGGTTC
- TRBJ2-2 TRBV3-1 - CASSRSGSNTGELFF TGTGCCAGCAGCCGCAGCGGCTCGAACACCGGGGAGCTGTTTTTT
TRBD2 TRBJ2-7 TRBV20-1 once CSAETLAMKYEQYF TGCAGTGCAGAGACACTAGCGATGAAATACGAGCAGTACTTC
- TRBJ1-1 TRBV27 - CASSPIPGTEAFF TGTGCCAGCAGTCCGATTCCGGGCACTGAAGCTTTCTTT
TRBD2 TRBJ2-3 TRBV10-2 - CASSFTSGVGTDTQYF TGCGCCAGCAGTTTTACTAGCGGAGTGGGAACAGATACGCAGTATTTT
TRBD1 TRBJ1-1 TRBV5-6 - CASSAAGTGPGTEAFF TGTGCCAGCAGCGCCGCGGGGACAGGGCCAGGCACTGAAGCTTTCTTT
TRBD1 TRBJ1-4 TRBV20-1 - CSANQGTVNEKLFF TGCAGTGCAAACCAAGGGACAGTTAATGAAAAACTGTTTTTT
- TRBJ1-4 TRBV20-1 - CSAPAPGILGEKLFF TGCAGTGCTCCGGCGCCGGGGATTCTTGGTGAAAAACTGTTTTTT
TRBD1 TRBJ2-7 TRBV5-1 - CASSPRQGTPYEQYF TGCGCCAGCAGCCCGCGACAGGGCACCCCCTACGAGCAGTACTTC